Following are 22 T cell receptor beta chains from one sample sequenced in a study of cytomegalovirus exposure and HLA in healthy donors. The PCR ran on 60 Vbeta and 13 Jbeta primers. TCRdb's table, derived via immunoSEQ multiplex PCR, lists solely in-frame clones and lacks some. Of just over 70,000 clones listed, around 74% are singletons. The sequencing input was PBMCs. The receptors derive from a human donor in good health.

V gene TRBV4-2 combines with J gene TRBJ2-7; TRBD2 might be the D (6 bases). CDR1 LGHNA and CDR2 YNFKEQ come from the germline V gene. The CDR3 spans 15 residues. V dropped 0 bases and J dropped 2 bases, with 11 bases sitting between them. CDR3 loop: CASSQERGTPYEQYF. For the CDR3, the DNA is TGTGCCAGCAGCCAAGAGAGAGGGACTCCCTACGAGCAGTACTTC.

With respect to this clone: The same CDR3 is also encoded by other DNA sequences in this sample. This rearrangement joins TRBV9 to TRBJ1-5, with a weak D call TRBD1 (6 bases). Germline loops: CDR1 SGDLS, CDR2 YYNGEE. The CDR3 totals 14 residues. V lost 2 bases, J lost 1 base, and 7 bases lay in between. This CDR3 is CASSVGQSNQPQHF. As DNA, the CDR3 is TGTGCCAGCAGCGTCGGACAGAGCAATCAGCCCCAGCATTTT.

This chain links TRBV29-1 with TRBJ1-3; the D is unclear. The CDR3 consists of 12 residues. Germline V gene sequence: CDR1 SQVTM, CDR2 ANQGSEA. V was pared by 5 bases and J by 8 bases, with 13 bases between. DNA for the CDR3: TGCAGCGTTCGGGGAAGTTCGGACACCATATATTTT. Encoded protein: CSVRGSSDTIYF.

The V and J genes are TRBV7-2 and TRBJ2-1; D is undetermined. Trimming left V 4 bases short and J 3 bases short, with 13 bases between. The CDR3 runs 15 residues. The V gene's germline CDR1 is SGHTA and CDR2 FQGNSA. CDR3 sequence: CASSSEARNYNEQFF. The CDR3 DNA is TGTGCCAGCAGCTCCGAGGCTCGAAACTACAATGAGCAGTTCTTC.

The rearrangement uses TRBV11-2 and TRBJ1-5; tentative D call: TRBD1 (6 bases). Germline loops: CDR1 SGHAT, CDR2 FQNNGV. This CDR3 spans 13 amino acids. The ends were cut back, 5 bases at V and 4 bases at J, with 9 bases in the middle. In DNA, the CDR3 is TGTGCCAGCAGCCGCCAGGGGAATCAGCCCCAGCATTTT. Its protein is CASSRQGNQPQHF.

J is TRBJ2-1 and V is TRBV4-1; 13 bases are a match to TRBD2. The CDR3 length is 17 residues. Germline CDR1 and CDR2: MGHRA and YSYEKL. The ends lost 4 bases at V and 7 bases at J; junction bases unmatched: 10. Here the CDR3 reads CASSPTRTSGRTNEQFF. Written as DNA, the CDR3 is TGCGCCAGCAGCCCGACTCGGACTAGCGGGAGAACTAATGAGCAGTTCTTC.

This rearrangement joins TRBV30 to TRBJ1-1; TRBD1 matches 9 bases. Germline-derived CDR1 and CDR2 are GTSNPN and SVGIG (reference sequence). Germline trimming cut 2 bases from V and 2 bases from J; bases unmatched to any gene: 0. The CDR3 extends over 13 amino acids. For the CDR3, the DNA is TGTGCCTGGAGTACAGGGGGCAACACTGAAGCTTTCTTT. Its translation is CAWSTGGNTEAFF. Together with reference TRBV30 and TRBJ1-1, the CDR3 gives the full variable domain: SQTIHQWPATLVQPVGSPLSLECTVEGTSNPNLYWYRQAAGRGLQLLFYSVGIGQISSEVPQNLSASRPQDRQFILSSKKLLLSDSGFYLCAWSTGGNTEAFFGQGTRLTVV.

This CDR3 is CASSPVSGTTTYEQYF. The CDR3 DNA sequence: TGTGCCAGCAGCCCCGTCTCCGGGACTACGACCTACGAGCAGTACTTC. The chain uses TRBV9 and TRBJ2-7; 7 bases match TRBD2. Germline-derived CDR1 and CDR2 are SGDLS and YYNGEE. This CDR3 has 16 amino acids. The junction had 12 bases not matched to a gene; V was cut back by 4 bases and J by 2 bases.

The rearrangement uses TRBV7-8 and TRBJ2-7; 12 positions agree with TRBD2. Trimming removed 4 bases from V and 9 bases from J; junction bases left unmatched: 7. CDR1 and CDR2 (germline): SGHVS, FQNEAQ. The CDR3 covers 14 residues. This CDR3 reads CASSSLAGGNRQYF. CDR3 DNA: TGTGCCAGCAGCTCACTAGCGGGAGGAAATCGGCAGTACTTC.

V and J are TRBV15 and TRBJ1-2, with 7 bases that match TRBD1. Germline CDR1 and CDR2: LNHNV and YYDKDF (reference sequence). V lost 3 bases and J lost 5; bases outside the gene matches: 12. This CDR3 contains 16 residues. CDR3 in DNA: TGTGCCACCAGCAGGGGAGGACAGGCGGAATATTATGGCTACACCTTC. This encodes CATSRGGQAEYYGYTF.

V and J are TRBV27 and TRBJ1-4; TRBD1 agrees at 9 bases. The J segment lost 10 bases and the V segment lost 3 bases, leaving 18 bases of the junction unmatched. Germline values: CDR1 MNHEY, CDR2 SMNVEV (reference sequence). This CDR3 spans 18 amino acids. The CDR3 spells CASSFSRPRDRASGKLFF. The CDR3 coding sequence is TGTGCCAGCAGTTTTTCCAGGCCGCGGGACAGGGCCAGTGGAAAACTGTTTTTT.

This chain joins TRBV27 and TRBJ2-6; no clear D. The V end lost 4 bases, the J end lost 2 bases, and 15 bases lay between the germline ends. The CDR3 loop spans 17 amino acids. Germline values: CDR1 MNHEY, CDR2 SMNVEV (reference sequence). The DNA of the CDR3 is TGTGCCAGCAGTTCCCTTCTCTTGAGGACTGGGGCCAACGTCCTGACTTTC. Its translation: CASSSLLLRTGANVLTF.

This chain joins TRBV5-1 and TRBJ2-7, with D tentatively TRBD1 (5 bases). The CDR3 loop spans 14 amino acids. The germline V gene encodes CDR1 SGHRS and CDR2 YFSETQ. V lost 0 bases, J lost 5 bases, and 12 bases lay in between. CDR3 region: CASSLADSLDEQYF. CDR3 nucleotides: TGCGCCAGCAGCTTGGCTGACAGCCTAGACGAGCAGTACTTC.

The chain links TRBV7-2 to TRBJ2-5; the D gene is possibly TRBD1 (7 bases). The ends were cut back, 5 bases at V and 6 bases at J, with 19 bases in the middle. Looked up from germline, CDR1 is SGHTA and CDR2 is FQGNSA. This CDR3 spans 15 amino acids. The CDR3 protein is CASSLGGPGEKTQYF. In nucleotides, the CDR3 is TGTGCCAGCAGCCTAGGGGGCCCGGGGGAAAAGACCCAGTACTTC.

The chain links TRBV6-4 to TRBJ2-6; 9 bases agree with TRBD1. The CDR3 has 19 amino acids. The germline V gene has CDR1 MRHNA and CDR2 SNTAGT. The V gene end was trimmed by 0 bases and the J gene end by 0 bases; junction bases not matched to a gene: 6. The CDR3: CASSDSRGTGLSGANVLTF. DNA for the CDR3: TGTGCCAGCAGTGACTCGAGAGGGACAGGGCTCTCTGGGGCCAACGTCCTGACTTTC.

This chain joins TRBV30 and TRBJ1-2; a possible D gene is TRBD1 (6 bases). Germline V CDR1 and CDR2: GTSNPN, SVGIG (reference sequence). Trimming shortened V by 0 bases and J by 11 bases, and 13 bases separated the two germline ends. There are 12 residues in the CDR3. CDR3 protein: CAWSVQGHLYTF. Here the CDR3 DNA reads TGTGCCTGGAGTGTACAGGGCCATCTTTACACCTTC. Full variable domain (missing parts from reference TRBV30 and TRBJ1-2): SQTIHQWPATLVQPVGSPLSLECTVEGTSNPNLYWYRQAAGRGLQLLFYSVGIGQISSEVPQNLSASRPQDRQFILSSKKLLLSDSGFYLCAWSVQGHLYTFGSGTRLTVV.

V and J are TRBV30 and TRBJ1-1; the D gene is possibly TRBD1 (5 bases). The CDR3 totals 13 residues. CDR1 is GTSNPN, CDR2 SVGIG, per germline (reference sequence). The germline V and J ends were trimmed by 8 bases and 1 base, with 14 bases remaining between them. The DNA of the CDR3 is TGTGCCGGGGGGGGAGGGCGGAACACTGAAGCTTTCTTT. Translation: CAGGGGRNTEAFF.

This chain uses TRBV30 with TRBJ1-1; 7 bases line up with TRBD1. Trimming cost V 3 bases and J 7 bases; bases outside gene matches: 2. The CDR3 has 11 amino acids. The germline V gene encodes CDR1 GTSNPN and CDR2 SVGIG (reference sequence). CDR3 DNA: TGTGCCTGGAGCAGACAGGGTGAAGCTTTCTTT. Amino acid sequence: CAWSRQGEAFF.

This clone has only a few counts. The J gene is TRBJ2-7, the V gene TRBV6-1; 10 nucleotides line up with TRBD2. Germline lookup yields CDR1 MNHNS and CDR2 SASEGT. This CDR3 is 15 amino acids long. V lost 1 base, J lost 7 bases, and 7 bases stayed unmatched. The CDR3 spells CASSEEIAGGGEQYF. For the CDR3, the DNA is TGTGCCAGCAGTGAAGAAATAGCGGGAGGAGGAGAGCAGTACTTC.

The chain couples TRBV4-2 to TRBJ2-3, with 10 bases fitting TRBD1. The germline CDR1 and CDR2 sequences are LGHNA and YNFKEQ. V lost 5 bases to trimming and J lost 6 bases; unmatched junction nucleotides: 5. CDR3 length: 14 residues. CDR3: CASSEGQGLDTQYF. The CDR3 nucleotides are TGTGCCAGCAGCGAGGGACAGGGGTTGGATACGCAGTATTTT.

The CDR3 region has the DNA TGTGCCAGCAGTTTGGACAGGGAAGTCACTGAAGCTTTCTTT. Protein sequence: CASSLDREVTEAFF. V usage is TRBV27 and J usage is TRBJ1-1; 8 bases align to TRBD1. The CDR3 consists of 14 residues. Per germline, CDR1 MNHEY and CDR2 SMNVEV (reference sequence). With V trimmed by 3 bases and J by 4 bases, 4 bases remained unmatched.

This chain connects TRBV6-6 to TRBJ1-5, with a weak D call TRBD1 (6 bases). CDR3 size: 14 residues. Germline V CDR1 and CDR2: MNHNY, SVGAGI (reference sequence). Trimming took off 8 bases at V and 0 bases at J, with 11 bases between the two ends. The CDR3 is CASGGAYSNQPQHF. CDR3 nucleotides: TGTGCCAGCGGGGGGGCCTATAGCAATCAGCCCCAGCATTTT.